This entry features one TCR beta chain sequence. This specimen belongs to a study of control samples from healthy donors and cancer patients. Generated by immunoSEQ multiplex PCR, the TCRdb table keeps only in-frame clones and is missing some. The repertoire holds under 85,000 clones, with 84% as singletons. Per the germline V gene, CDR1 is SGDLS and CDR2 is YYNGEE. This CDR3 has 15 residues. V lost 3 bases to trimming and J lost 1 base, with 13 bases between them. The TCR originated in a man in his fifties or sixties with head and neck cancer. The V call is TRBV9, the J call TRBJ1-1; D gene uncertain. The sequencing sample was made of PBMCs. CDR3 DNA: TGTGCCAGCAGCGCCTTCGACATAAAGAACACTGAAGCTTTCTTT. It encodes CASSAFDIKNTEAFF.